These 20 T cell receptor beta chains originate from one sample sequenced in a study of blood T cells in healthy people across ages. The use of a sample-barcoded 5' primer and a J-beta primer mix characterized a second PCR of about 6 to 11 cycles. One entry per CDR3 protein, called by TCRdb with MiXCR from the 5' RACE reads. The data contain roughly 1,300,000 distinct CDR3 sequences, 59% of them singletons. Sequencing input: blood. The receptors were gathered from a young man in good health.

The chain couples TRBV28 to TRBJ2-1; TRBD1 agrees at 8 bases. Germline assignment: CDR1 MDHEN and CDR2 SYDVKM. V was clipped by 5 bases and J by 8 bases; unmatched bases: 5. The CDR3 is 13 residues long. In nucleotides, the CDR3 is TGTGCCAGCAGTGTAGTCAGGGGGCATGAGCAGTTCTTC. Its protein is CASSVVRGHEQFF.

The V and J genes are TRBV11-2 and TRBJ2-7, with a weak D call TRBD2 (6 bases). This CDR3 has 20 amino acids. Trimming took off 0 bases at V and 3 bases at J, with 27 bases between the two ends. CDR1 is SGHAT, CDR2 FQNNGV, per germline. CDR3 residues: CASSLDLVSGRGRVLYEQYF. The CDR3, as DNA: TGTGCCAGCAGCTTAGATCTCGTCTCGGGACGGGGGAGAGTCCTCTACGAGCAGTACTTC.

The genes are TRBV6-1 and TRBJ2-5, with 8 bases matching TRBD2. The CDR3 is made up of 15 amino acids. With V trimmed by 6 bases and J by 5 bases, 11 bases remained unmatched. The germline V gene has CDR1 MNHNS and CDR2 SASEGT. CDR3 residues: CASRGDGLAGETQYF. The CDR3 DNA is TGTGCCAGCAGGGGGGACGGACTAGCCGGGGAGACCCAGTACTTC.

CDR3 residues: CASSIAGGHRSGAYEQYF. In DNA, the CDR3 is TGTGCCAGTAGTATAGCCGGGGGCCACAGGAGTGGGGCCTACGAGCAGTACTTC. The V call is TRBV19, the J call TRBJ2-4, with D perhaps TRBD1 or TRBD2 (6 bases each). The J call may be in error: the DNA end matches TRBJ2-7 better. There are 18 residues in the CDR3. Per the germline V gene, CDR1 is LNHDA and CDR2 is SQIVND (reference sequence).

The table lists this clonotype with a few counts. The rearrangement links TRBV29-1 to TRBJ1-4; TRBD1 might be the D (5 bases). The germline gives CDR1 SQVTM, CDR2 ANQGSEA. The CDR3 contains 14 residues. Trimming removed 0 bases from V and 14 bases from J, with 19 bases in between. Here the CDR3 reads CSVEDREGEERLFF. The CDR3 nucleotides read TGCAGCGTTGAAGATCGGGAAGGGGAAGAGAGGCTGTTTTTT.

V is TRBV2 and J is TRBJ2-7; the D call may be TRBD1 or TRBD2 (5 bases each). Germline lookup yields CDR1 SNHLY and CDR2 FYNNEI. The CDR3 covers 15 residues. V lost 6 bases and J 5 bases, leaving 20 bases between the germline ends. The CDR3 region is CASSLVGDSGHEQYF. The DNA for the CDR3 is TGTGCCAGCAGCTTAGTGGGAGACAGCGGCCACGAGCAGTACTTC.

This clonotype was seen a handful of times. V usage is TRBV5-1 and J usage is TRBJ2-7, with D perhaps being TRBD1 or TRBD2 (6 bases each). The germline V gene has CDR1 SGHRS and CDR2 YFSETQ. This CDR3 has 15 residues. Trimming left V 4 bases short and J 1 base short, with 15 bases between. The CDR3, as DNA: TGCGCCAGCAGCACGGAGGGGGACATATCCTACGAGCAGTACTTC. It codes for CASSTEGDISYEQYF.

This sequence joins TRBV10-2 and TRBJ2-1; D may be TRBD1 or TRBD2 (5 bases each). In germline, CDR1 is WSHSY, CDR2 SAAADI. Trimming stripped 9 bases from V and 4 bases from J, with 13 bases between. The CDR3 has 13 residues. CDR3 loop: CARPGPRYNEQFF. DNA of the CDR3: TGCGCCAGGCCGGGGCCGCGGTACAATGAGCAGTTCTTC.

This clonotype was picked up a small number of times. This chain joins TRBV29-1 and TRBJ1-1; D is ambiguous. The CDR3 contains 13 residues. The germline gives CDR1 SQVTM, CDR2 ANQGSEA. Trimming took off 6 bases at V and 6 bases at J, with 17 bases between the two ends. As DNA, the CDR3 is TGCAGCGTACATTTTAGACTCAGCTCTGAAGCTTTCTTT. It specifies CSVHFRLSSEAFF.

The chain recombines TRBV7-8 with TRBJ1-5; 7 bases agree with TRBD1. This CDR3 spans 12 amino acids. Germline CDR1 reads SGHVS; CDR2 reads FQNEAQ. V shed 8 bases and J 4 bases; nucleotides not matched to a gene: 2. The CDR3 here is CASQGGNQPQHF. In DNA, the CDR3 is TGTGCCAGCCAGGGGGGAAATCAGCCCCAGCATTTT.

CDR3 residues: CATSNGGISSYEQYF. CDR3 nucleotides: TGTGCCACCAGCAACGGGGGAATCAGCTCCTACGAGCAGTACTTC. This chain uses TRBV15 with TRBJ2-7; tentatively, D is TRBD2 (6 bases). Germline V gene lookup returns CDR1 LNHNV and CDR2 YYDKDF (reference sequence). This CDR3 is built from 15 residues. Trimming stripped 4 bases from V and 0 bases from J, with 13 bases between.

V is TRBV12-3 or TRBV12-4 and J is TRBJ2-3; perhaps TRBD2 as D (5 bases). This CDR3 has 15 amino acids. V gave up 3 bases and J gave up 0 bases, with 10 bases separating them. CDR3 DNA sequence: TGTGCCAGCAGTTTCGTCAGCGGAAGCACAGATACGCAGTATTTT. This sequence encodes CASSFVSGSTDTQYF.

This clonotype appeared a few times. The chain is built from TRBV4-3 and TRBJ1-2, with D maybe TRBD1 (5 bases). The ends were cut back, 2 bases at V and 2 bases at J, with 18 bases in the middle. From germline, CDR1 is LGHNA and CDR2 YSLEER. CDR3 length: 17 residues. DNA of the CDR3: TGCGCCAGCAGCCAACCCGAGGGGAACAACGCAAACTATGGCTACACCTTC. Translating it yields CASSQPEGNNANYGYTF.

The chain couples TRBV10-1 to TRBJ1-2, with a weak D call TRBD1 (5 bases). The CDR3 sequence is 10 residues long. The germline CDR1 and CDR2 sequences are WNHNN and SYGVQD (reference sequence). Trimming left V 10 bases short and J 6 bases short, with 9 bases between. Here the CDR3 DNA reads TGCGCCATCAGGGTCGATGGCTACACCTTC. Its protein product is CAIRVDGYTF.

On this clonotype: A read error may account for a junction end that differs from germline. DNA of the CDR3: TGTGCTAGCAGCCAAGATTATGGGGTACAGCCCCAGCATTTT. Amino acids: CASSQDYGVQPQHF. V and J are TRBV3-1 and TRBJ1-5; D not resolved. This CDR3 spans 14 amino acids. Germline V CDR1 and CDR2: LGHDT, YNNKEL (reference sequence).

This clonotype has just a few counts. The V call is TRBV5-1, the J call TRBJ2-7; D call uncertain. The CDR3 has 12 amino acids. Trimming shortened V by 0 bases and J by 7 bases, and 8 bases separated the two germline ends. The V gene's germline CDR1 is SGHRS and CDR2 YFSETQ. DNA for the CDR3: TGCGCCAGCAGCTTGGGACCCGCGGAGCAGTACTTC. Residues: CASSLGPAEQYF. Together with reference TRBV5-1 and TRBJ2-7, the CDR3 gives the full variable domain: KAGVTQTPRYLIKTRGQQVTLSCSPISGHRSVSWYQQTPGQGLQFLFEYFSETQRNKGNFPGRFSGRQFSNSRSEMNVSTLELGDSALYLCASSLGPAEQYFGPGTRLTVT.

In nucleotides, the CDR3 is TGCAGTGCTAGTGGCAGGAGGACTAGCGGCACAGATACGCAGTATTTT. It encodes CSASGRRTSGTDTQYF. The rearrangement joins TRBV20-1 to TRBJ2-3; 9 bases are shared with TRBD2. The CDR3 has 16 amino acids. Germline CDR1 reads DFQATT; CDR2 reads SNEGSKA (reference sequence). V shed 3 bases, J shed 1 base, and the junction held 8 bases outside the gene matches.

V usage is TRBV6-2 or TRBV6-3 and J usage is TRBJ1-1; a weak D match, TRBD1 (5 bases). This CDR3 has 17 residues. Trimming removed 5 bases from V and 0 bases from J, with 19 bases in between. CDR1 MNHEY and CDR2 SVGEGT come from the germline V gene. CDR3 region: CASSPSPGGPMNTEAFF. For the CDR3, the DNA is TGTGCCAGCAGTCCCTCCCCCGGGGGACCGATGAACACTGAAGCTTTCTTT.

The V call is TRBV12-3 or TRBV12-4, the J call TRBJ1-4; the match to TRBD1 covers 8 bases. J lost 5 bases, V lost 3 bases, and 5 bases had no gene match. The CDR3 extends over 15 amino acids. In DNA, the CDR3 is TGTGCCAGCAGTTTCGGACAGGGAGGAAATGAAAAACTGTTTTTT. It encodes CASSFGQGGNEKLFF.

This clonotype has just one count. J is TRBJ2-1 and V is TRBV9, with D unresolved. Germline V CDR1 and CDR2: SGDLS, YYNGEE. The CDR3 is 18 residues long. V lost 3 bases, J lost 7 bases, and 26 bases lay in between. The CDR3 is CASSDGLVGTIGPNEQFF. CDR3 DNA sequence: TGTGCCAGCAGCGACGGTCTTGTAGGCACGATAGGGCCTAATGAGCAGTTCTTC.